The clone carrying this T cell receptor beta chain has a single count. Its antigen is unidentified. TCRdb keeps only in-frame clones here, not all; method: immunoSEQ multiplex PCR. The table records around 2,800 clones, 40% to 50% of them present only once. The CDR3 spans 11 residues. The germline CDR1 and CDR2 sequences are KGHSH and LQKENI. Trimming pared 4 bases from V and 7 bases from J, leaving 7 bases between. This record belongs to a study of Tregs in tolerant kidney transplant recipients. The wider study: Donor B cells were activated ten to eleven days on CD40L-expressing 3T3 cells.

Sequencing input: Tregs from blood grown in culture. J is TRBJ1-1 and V is TRBV18; no clear D. The TCR comes from a human donor in good health. The CDR3 bases are TGTGCCAGCTCACAGGCTTTTGAAGCTTTCTTT. Its protein product is CASSQAFEAFF. The full variable domain, with the rest looked up from reference TRBV18 and TRBJ1-1, is NAGVMQNPRHLVRRRGQEARLRCSPMKGHSHVYWYRQLPEEGLKFMVYLQKENIIDESGMPKERFSAEFPKEGPSILRIQQVVRGDSAAYFCASSQAFEAFFGQGTRLTVV.